Following are 26 T cell receptor beta chains from one sample sequenced in a study of CD8 T cells in ankylosing spondylitis. Study outcomes and limitations: Ankylosing spondylitis blood seemed to carry a telltale TCR beta motif made of eight or nine highly homologous variants.

Antigen specificity for these receptors is unknown. One entry per CDR3 protein results from TCRdb running MiXCR on the 5' RACE reads. The top ten hold about a fifth of the sample, which has roughly 700,000 distinct CDR3 sequences, under 20% seen once. Sequencing was carried out using blood, either unsorted or a sorted T cell fraction (not recorded which). These receptor sequences come from a male donor with ankylosing spondylitis.

This clonotype turned up a few times. V usage is TRBV7-2 and J usage is TRBJ2-4; D remains ambiguous. CDR3 length: 15 residues. V was cut by 2 bases and J by 3 bases, with 11 bases left in between. Germline-derived CDR1 and CDR2 are SGHTA and FQGNSA. Written as DNA, the CDR3 is TGTGCCAGCAGCTTACCCCTCTCAGGCAAAAACATTCAGTACTTC. Its protein is CASSLPLSGKNIQYF.

Here the CDR3 DNA reads TGTGCCAGCAGTTTATGGGGGGGGGACACCGGGGAGCTGTTTTTT. The encoded protein is CASSLWGGDTGELFF. The chain links TRBV27 to TRBJ2-2; 7 bases map to TRBD2. CDR1 is MNHEY, CDR2 SMNVEV, per germline (reference sequence). The CDR3 runs to 15 residues. Germline trimming cut 1 base from V and 3 bases from J; bases unmatched to any gene: 2.

This clonotype was observed a handful of times. The chain employs TRBV13 and TRBJ2-7; a possible D gene is TRBD2 (6 bases). The CDR3 spans 14 residues. Trimming took off 5 bases at V and 1 base at J, with 12 bases between the two ends. Germline V CDR1 and CDR2: PRHDT, FYEKMQ (reference sequence). As DNA, the CDR3 is TGTGCCAGCAGCACGACCCGGGAGTCCTACGAGCAGTACTTC. Amino acid sequence: CASSTTRESYEQYF.

The chain uses TRBV12-3 or TRBV12-4 and TRBJ1-4; D ambiguous. The CDR3 spans 15 residues. Trimming stripped 3 bases from V and 0 bases from J, with 8 bases between. The CDR3 here is CASSLIGATNEKLFF. The CDR3 nucleotides read TGTGCCAGCAGTTTGATCGGGGCAACTAATGAAAAACTGTTTTTT.

This clonotype has only a few counts. This chain joins TRBV6-1 and TRBJ2-7; 9 bases are shared with TRBD1. The junction had 7 bases not matched to a gene; V was cut back by 7 bases and J by 3 bases. CDR3 length equals 14 residues. CDR1 and CDR2 from the germline V gene are MNHNS and SASEGT. DNA for the CDR3: TGTGCCAGCAACTTAGGGGACAGGGACTACGAGCAGTACTTC. Translation: CASNLGDRDYEQYF.

This clonotype appeared a few times. The chain employs TRBV10-2 and TRBJ2-3, with D unresolved. This CDR3 spans 16 amino acids. Deletions cut 1 base from V and 0 bases from J, with 11 bases between. Germline assignment: CDR1 WSHSY and CDR2 SAAADI. In nucleotides, the CDR3 is TGCGCCAGCAGTGAGTATTTCGCAGGAAGCACAGATACGCAGTATTTT. Amino acid sequence: CASSEYFAGSTDTQYF.

This chain joins TRBV29-1 and TRBJ2-1; D remains unclear. The CDR3 has 15 amino acids. The germline CDR1 and CDR2 sequences are SQVTM and ANQGSEA. V was pared by 4 bases and J by 5 bases, with 18 bases between. The CDR3 reads CSVGGIPLSNNEQFF. The DNA of the CDR3 is TGCAGCGTTGGCGGTATTCCTCTAAGTAACAATGAGCAGTTCTTC.

CDR3 sequence: CASSEAVNPGISYEQYF. The CDR3 bases are TGTGCCAGCAGTGAAGCGGTAAATCCGGGGATCTCCTACGAGCAGTACTTC. J is TRBJ2-7 and V is TRBV6-1, with D possibly TRBD2 on 5 matching bases. The ends were cut back, 0 bases at V and 0 bases at J, with 15 bases in the middle. CDR1 and CDR2 from the germline V gene are MNHNS and SASEGT. The CDR3 contains 17 residues.

This clonotype was picked up a small number of times. V and J are TRBV6-5 and TRBJ2-5, with a weak D call TRBD2 (6 bases). V lost 6 bases and J 5 bases, leaving 10 bases between the germline ends. Germline V gene sequence: CDR1 MNHEY, CDR2 SVGAGI. This CDR3 is 12 amino acids long. Here the CDR3 DNA reads TGTGCCAGCAGGGAGGGCCGGGAGACCCAGTACTTC. Its translation: CASREGRETQYF.

This clonotype was detected a few times. The V gene is TRBV12-3 or TRBV12-4, the J gene TRBJ1-4; 7 bases align to TRBD1. With V trimmed by 7 bases and J by 5 bases, 7 bases remained unmatched. The CDR3 loop spans 14 amino acids. CDR3 sequence: CASMPGQLNEKLFF. The CDR3 coding sequence is TGTGCCAGCATGCCGGGACAGTTGAATGAAAAACTGTTTTTT.

This clonotype was picked up a small number of times. In DNA form, the CDR3 reads TGCGCCAGCAGCCAAGAGATCAGGAGGACCCAGTACTTC. Amino acid sequence: CASSQEIRRTQYF. The chain combines TRBV4-1 with TRBJ2-5; D gene ambiguous. Germline V gene lookup returns CDR1 MGHRA and CDR2 YSYEKL. V lost 0 bases, J lost 7 bases, and 9 bases lay in between. This CDR3 has 13 amino acids.

This clonotype has ten or more counts. V and J are TRBV28 and TRBJ2-7; 10 bases are a match to TRBD1. The CDR3 is 14 amino acids. CDR1 MDHEN and CDR2 SYDVKM come from the germline V gene. J gave up 3 bases and V 4 bases, and 3 bases lay outside the gene matches. CDR3 amino acids: CASSSRDRGYEQYF. The CDR3 DNA follows: TGTGCCAGCAGTTCCCGGGACAGGGGCTACGAGCAGTACTTC.

There are a few counts of this clonotype. The chain combines TRBV20-1 with TRBJ1-1, with D perhaps TRBD1 (5 bases). Trimming pared 6 bases from V and 3 bases from J, leaving 14 bases between. CDR1 and CDR2 from the germline V gene are DFQATT and SNEGSKA (reference sequence). CDR3 length: 13 residues. The CDR3 sequence is CSAAGRLDTEAFF. CDR3 sequence (DNA): TGCAGTGCAGCGGGACGGTTGGACACTGAAGCTTTCTTT.

This rearrangement joins TRBV5-1 to TRBJ2-3, with D hard to call. Germline CDR1 SGHRS, CDR2 YFSETQ. With 0 bases removed from V and 1 base from J, the gap between germline ends came to 12 bases. The CDR3 spans 16 residues. The CDR3 loop reads CASSLGVVTGTDTQYF. CDR3 nucleotide sequence: TGCGCCAGCAGCTTGGGGGTTGTAACGGGCACAGATACGCAGTATTTT. The complete variable domain, with remaining parts taken from reference TRBV5-1 and TRBJ2-3, reads KAGVTQTPRYLIKTRGQQVTLSCSPISGHRSVSWYQQTPGQGLQFLFEYFSETQRNKGNFPGRFSGRQFSNSRSEMNVSTLELGDSALYLCASSLGVVTGTDTQYFGPGTRLTVL.

This clonotype was counted many times. V gene TRBV10-3 combines with J gene TRBJ2-5, with 9 bases matching TRBD1. V gave up 6 bases and J gave up 2 bases; unmatched junction bases: 7. The CDR3 extends over 15 amino acids. Germline V lookup: CDR1 ENHRY, CDR2 SYGVKD. The DNA for the CDR3 is TGTGCCATCAGGGGGGACAGGGAACTTCAAGAGACCCAGTACTTC. Translating gives CAIRGDRELQETQYF.

This clonotype showed up just a few times. The chain recombines TRBV4-1 with TRBJ1-5; D call uncertain. V shed 0 bases and J shed 2 bases, with 14 bases lying between them. This CDR3 region has 17 residues. Germline lookup yields CDR1 MGHRA and CDR2 YSYEKL. The CDR3 bases are TGCGCCAGCAGCCAAGATCGGAGGGCGGGTGGCAATCAGCCCCAGCATTTT. As protein: CASSQDRRAGGNQPQHF.

The rearrangement uses TRBV20-1 and TRBJ2-2; D is tentatively TRBD1 or TRBD2 (5 bases each). The CDR3 contains 15 residues. Germline CDR1 is DFQATT and CDR2 is SNEGSKA (reference sequence). Trimming took off 0 bases at V and 5 bases at J, with 13 bases between the two ends. The CDR3 is CSARDPRGGTGELFF. The CDR3 DNA reads TGCAGTGCTAGAGATCCGAGGGGCGGGACCGGGGAGCTGTTTTTT.

J is TRBJ1-3 and V is TRBV12-3 or TRBV12-4; D gene unclear. Trimming stripped 1 base from V and 0 bases from J, with 10 bases between. The CDR3 runs to 16 residues. The CDR3 sequence is CASSLGAPISGNTIYF. The DNA of the CDR3 is TGTGCCAGCAGTTTAGGCGCACCAATCTCTGGAAACACCATATATTTT.

The rearrangement joins TRBV9 to TRBJ2-2; D is possibly TRBD2 (7 bases). The V end was cut by 3 bases, the J end by 4 bases, with 25 bases between. CDR3 length: 19 amino acids. Germline lookup yields CDR1 SGDLS and CDR2 YYNGEE. As DNA, the CDR3 is TGTGCCAGCAGCGCGCAACCGCCTGGGGGGGCAGTGGGCACCGGGGAGCTGTTTTTT. Translated, it gives CASSAQPPGGAVGTGELFF. Drawing the rest from reference TRBV9 and TRBJ2-2, the complete variable domain is DSGVTQTPKHLITATGQRVTLRCSPRSGDLSVYWYQQSLDQGLQFLIQYYNGEERAKGNILERFSAQQFPDLHSELNLSSLELGDSALYFCASSAQPPGGAVGTGELFFGEGSRLTVL.

This clonotype has a handful of counts. This chain links TRBV29-1 with TRBJ2-7; tentatively, D is TRBD1 or TRBD2 (5 bases each). The germline CDR1 and CDR2 sequences are SQVTM and ANQGSEA. V was clipped by 1 base and J by 7 bases, with 17 bases between them. This CDR3 spans 14 amino acids. CDR3 loop: CSVEGGLYRREQYF. In DNA form, the CDR3 reads TGCAGCGTTGAAGGTGGGCTTTACAGGAGGGAGCAGTACTTC.

This chain links TRBV11-1 with TRBJ1-1; D is unclear. There are 15 residues in the CDR3. V was pared by 1 base and J by 6 bases, with 15 bases between. The germline CDR1 and CDR2 sequences are SGHAT and FQDESV (reference sequence). The CDR3 region is CASSLELSRVAEAFF. As DNA, the CDR3 is TGTGCCAGCAGCTTAGAATTGAGCCGGGTGGCTGAAGCTTTCTTT. Full variable domain (outside the CDR3, taken from reference TRBV11-1 and TRBJ1-1): EAEVAQSPRYKITEKSQAVAFWCDPISGHATLYWYRQILGQGPELLVQFQDESVVDDSQLPKDRFSAERLKGVDSTLKIQPAELGDSAMYLCASSLELSRVAEAFFGQGTRLTVV.

This rearrangement joins TRBV28 to TRBJ2-7; 10 nucleotides match TRBD1. This CDR3 spans 16 amino acids. V lost 2 bases, J lost 4 bases, and 8 bases stayed unmatched. Germline CDR1 reads MDHEN; CDR2 reads SYDVKM. The CDR3 here is CASSLSPGTGEYEQYF. The CDR3 DNA is TGTGCCAGCAGTTTAAGCCCCGGGACAGGGGAGTACGAGCAGTACTTC.

This sequence joins TRBV7-9 and TRBJ1-1; D ambiguous. The ends were cut back, 1 base at V and 2 bases at J, with 8 bases in the middle. CDR1 SEHNR and CDR2 FQNEAQ come from the germline V gene (reference sequence). CDR3 size: 14 residues. As DNA, the CDR3 is TGTGCCAGCAGCTTAGGGATGAGCAACACTGAAGCTTTCTTT. Translation: CASSLGMSNTEAFF.

There are a few counts of this clonotype. The CDR3 region is CASSLSRGWRAGEQYF. The CDR3 region has the DNA TGTGCCAGCAGTTTATCGCGGGGGTGGAGGGCGGGCGAGCAGTACTTC. The chain uses TRBV28 and TRBJ2-7; 7 bases match TRBD2. Germline V gives CDR1 MDHEN, CDR2 SYDVKM. The length of the CDR3 is 16 residues. The J segment lost 6 bases and the V segment lost 1 base, leaving 12 bases of the junction unmatched.

This chain connects TRBV6-5 to TRBJ1-2; D possibly corresponds to TRBD1 (6 bases). In germline, CDR1 is MNHEY, CDR2 SVGAGI. The CDR3 is 16 residues long. V was pared by 0 bases and J by 0 bases, with 11 bases between. The CDR3 coding sequence is TGTGCCAGCAGTTACTCCTTAGGACAGTCTAACTATGGCTACACCTTC. This encodes CASSYSLGQSNYGYTF.

This clonotype was found a few times. The chain employs TRBV29-1 and TRBJ1-1, with D uncertain. V was pared by 6 bases and J by 0 bases, with 8 bases between. The CDR3 totals 12 residues. Germline V gives CDR1 SQVTM, CDR2 ANQGSEA. The CDR3 spells CSVKTVNTEAFF. Here the CDR3 DNA reads TGCAGCGTAAAGACGGTGAACACTGAAGCTTTCTTT.